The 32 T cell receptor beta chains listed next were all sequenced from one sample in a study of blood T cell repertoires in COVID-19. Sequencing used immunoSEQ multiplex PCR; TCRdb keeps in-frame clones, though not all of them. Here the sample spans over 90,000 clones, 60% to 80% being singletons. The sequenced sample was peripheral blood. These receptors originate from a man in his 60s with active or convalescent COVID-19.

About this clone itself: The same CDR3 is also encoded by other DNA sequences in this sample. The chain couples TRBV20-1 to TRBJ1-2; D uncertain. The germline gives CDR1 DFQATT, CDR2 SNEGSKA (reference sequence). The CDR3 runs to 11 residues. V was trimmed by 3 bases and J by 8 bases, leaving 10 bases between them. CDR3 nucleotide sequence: TGCAGTGCTAGCCCCCCGTCCGGCTACACCTTC. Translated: CSASPPSGYTF.

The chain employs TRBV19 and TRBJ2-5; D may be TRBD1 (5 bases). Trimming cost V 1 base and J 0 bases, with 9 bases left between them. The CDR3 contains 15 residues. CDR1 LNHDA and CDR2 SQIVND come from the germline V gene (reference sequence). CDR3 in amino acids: CASSIGGKYQETQYF. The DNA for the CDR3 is TGTGCCAGTAGTATAGGGGGCAAGTACCAAGAGACCCAGTACTTC. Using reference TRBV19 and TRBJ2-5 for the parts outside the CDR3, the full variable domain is DGGITQSPKYLFRKEGQNVTLSCEQNLNHDAMYWYRQDPGQGLRLIYYSQIVNDFQKGDIAEGYSVSREKKESFPLTVTSAQKNPTAFYLCASSIGGKYQETQYFGPGTRLLVL.

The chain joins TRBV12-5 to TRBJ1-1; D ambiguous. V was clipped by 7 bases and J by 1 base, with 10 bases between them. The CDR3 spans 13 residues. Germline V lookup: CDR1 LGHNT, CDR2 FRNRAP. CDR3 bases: TGTGCTAGTGCCCTTACAGAGAACACTGAAGCTTTCTTT. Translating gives CASALTENTEAFF.

CDR3 in DNA: TGTGCCAGCAGCTTAGATCTAGGGAGATCGTATGGCTACACCTTC. Amino acid sequence: CASSLDLGRSYGYTF. V is TRBV11-2 and J is TRBJ1-2; unclear D gene. V was pared by 0 bases and J by 5 bases, with 13 bases between. Germline-derived CDR1 and CDR2 are SGHAT and FQNNGV. This CDR3 has 15 amino acids.

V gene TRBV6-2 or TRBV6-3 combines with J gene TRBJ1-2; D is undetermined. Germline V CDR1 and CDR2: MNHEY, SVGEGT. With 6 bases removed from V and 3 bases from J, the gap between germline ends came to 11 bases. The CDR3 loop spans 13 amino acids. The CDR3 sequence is CASSAGMDYGYTF. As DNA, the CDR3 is TGTGCCAGCAGCGCGGGCATGGACTATGGCTACACCTTC.

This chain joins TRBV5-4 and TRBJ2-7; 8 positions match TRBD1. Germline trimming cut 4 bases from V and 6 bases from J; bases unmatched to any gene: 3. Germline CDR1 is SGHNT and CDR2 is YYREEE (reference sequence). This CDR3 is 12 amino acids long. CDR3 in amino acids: CASSLTGGEQYF. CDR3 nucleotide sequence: TGTGCCAGCAGCCTTACAGGGGGCGAGCAGTACTTC.

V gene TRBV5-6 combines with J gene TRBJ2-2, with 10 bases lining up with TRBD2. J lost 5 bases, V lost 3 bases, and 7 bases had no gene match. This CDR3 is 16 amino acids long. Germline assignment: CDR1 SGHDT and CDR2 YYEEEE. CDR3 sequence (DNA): TGTGCCAGCAGCTGGAGGCTAGCGGGAGTAACCGGGGAGCTGTTTTTT. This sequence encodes CASSWRLAGVTGELFF.

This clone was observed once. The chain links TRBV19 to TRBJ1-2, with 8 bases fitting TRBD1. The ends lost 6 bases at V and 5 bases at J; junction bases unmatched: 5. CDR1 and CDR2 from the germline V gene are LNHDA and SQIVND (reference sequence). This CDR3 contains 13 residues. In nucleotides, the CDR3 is TGTGCCAGTAGCGGACAGGGTTTTTATGGCTACACCTTC. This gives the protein CASSGQGFYGYTF.

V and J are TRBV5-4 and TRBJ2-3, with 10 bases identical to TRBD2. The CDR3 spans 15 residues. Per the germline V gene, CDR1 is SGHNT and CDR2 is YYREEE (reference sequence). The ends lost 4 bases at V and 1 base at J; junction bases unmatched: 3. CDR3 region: CASSPLAGGTDTQYF. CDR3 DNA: TGTGCCAGCAGCCCCCTAGCGGGAGGCACAGATACGCAGTATTTT.

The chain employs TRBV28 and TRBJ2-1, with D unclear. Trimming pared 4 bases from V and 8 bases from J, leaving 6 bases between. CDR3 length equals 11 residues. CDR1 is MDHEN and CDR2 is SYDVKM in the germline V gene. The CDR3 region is CASSSVYEQFF. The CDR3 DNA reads TGTGCCAGCAGTTCCGTCTATGAGCAGTTCTTC.

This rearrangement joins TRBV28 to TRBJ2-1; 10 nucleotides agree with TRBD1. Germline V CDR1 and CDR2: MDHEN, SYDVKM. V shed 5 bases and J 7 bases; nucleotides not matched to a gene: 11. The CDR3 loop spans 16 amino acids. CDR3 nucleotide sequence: TGTGCCAGCAGTCCCCCCCCGGGACAGGGGAGGAATGAGCAGTTCTTC. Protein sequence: CASSPPPGQGRNEQFF.

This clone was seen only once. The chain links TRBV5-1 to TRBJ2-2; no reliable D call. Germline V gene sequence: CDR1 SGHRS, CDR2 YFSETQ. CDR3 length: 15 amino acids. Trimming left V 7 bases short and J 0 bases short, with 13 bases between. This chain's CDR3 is CASSAGRPNTGELFF. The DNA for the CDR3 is TGCGCCAGCTCAGCAGGAAGACCGAACACCGGGGAGCTGTTTTTT.

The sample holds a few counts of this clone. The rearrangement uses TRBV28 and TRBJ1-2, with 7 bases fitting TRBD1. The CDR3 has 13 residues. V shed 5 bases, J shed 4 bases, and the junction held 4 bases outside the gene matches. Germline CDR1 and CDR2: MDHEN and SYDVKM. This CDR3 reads CASSRRDSYGYTF. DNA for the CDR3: TGTGCCAGCAGTAGACGGGACAGCTATGGCTACACCTTC.

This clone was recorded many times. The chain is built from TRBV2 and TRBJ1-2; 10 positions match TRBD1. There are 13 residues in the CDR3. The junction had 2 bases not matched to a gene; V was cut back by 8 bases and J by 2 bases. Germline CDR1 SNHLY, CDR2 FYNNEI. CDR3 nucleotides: TGTGCCAGCGGACAGGGGGAAAACTATGGCTACACCTTC. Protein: CASGQGENYGYTF.

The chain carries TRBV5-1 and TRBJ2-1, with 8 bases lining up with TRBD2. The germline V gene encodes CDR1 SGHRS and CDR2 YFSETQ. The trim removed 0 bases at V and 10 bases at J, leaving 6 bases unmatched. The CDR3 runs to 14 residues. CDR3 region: CASSLVAGGREQFF. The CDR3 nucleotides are TGCGCCAGCAGCTTGGTTGCGGGAGGTAGAGAGCAGTTCTTC.

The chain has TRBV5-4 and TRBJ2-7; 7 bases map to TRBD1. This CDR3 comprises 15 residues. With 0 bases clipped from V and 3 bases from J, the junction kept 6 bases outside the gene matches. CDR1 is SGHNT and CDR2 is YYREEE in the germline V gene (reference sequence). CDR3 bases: TGTGCCAGCAGCTTGGGAGGGGGCAGTATCTACGAGCAGTACTTC. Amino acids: CASSLGGGSIYEQYF.

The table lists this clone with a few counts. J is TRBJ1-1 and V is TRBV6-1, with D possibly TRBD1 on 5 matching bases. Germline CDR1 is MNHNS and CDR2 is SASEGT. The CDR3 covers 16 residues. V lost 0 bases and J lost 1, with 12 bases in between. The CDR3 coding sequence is TGTGCCAGCAGTGAAGCGGGGCGGCTACAGAACACTGAAGCTTTCTTT. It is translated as CASSEAGRLQNTEAFF.

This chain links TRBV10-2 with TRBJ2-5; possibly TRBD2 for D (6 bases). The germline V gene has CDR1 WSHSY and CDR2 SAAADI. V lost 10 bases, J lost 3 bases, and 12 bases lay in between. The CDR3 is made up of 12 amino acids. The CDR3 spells CATAGFEETQYF. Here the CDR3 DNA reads TGCGCCACGGCGGGATTCGAAGAGACCCAGTACTTC.

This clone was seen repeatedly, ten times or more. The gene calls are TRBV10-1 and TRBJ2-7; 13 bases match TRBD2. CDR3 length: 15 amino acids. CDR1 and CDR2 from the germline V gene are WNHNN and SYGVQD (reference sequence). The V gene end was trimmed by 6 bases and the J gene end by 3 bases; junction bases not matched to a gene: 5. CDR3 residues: CASRGTSGMHYEQYV. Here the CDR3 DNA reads TGCGCCAGCAGGGGGACTAGCGGGATGCACTACGAGCAGTACGTC.

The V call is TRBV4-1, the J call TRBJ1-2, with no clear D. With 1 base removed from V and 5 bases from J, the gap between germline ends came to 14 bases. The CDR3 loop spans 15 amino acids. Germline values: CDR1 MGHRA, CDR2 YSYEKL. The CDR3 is CASSQVSGGYYGYTF. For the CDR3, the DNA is TGCGCCAGCAGCCAAGTTTCTGGCGGCTATTATGGCTACACCTTC.

CDR3 sequence: CASSSTGLAGELFF. The CDR3, as DNA: TGTGCCAGCAGCTCCACGGGACTAGCGGGAGAGTTGTTCTTC. The J gene is TRBJ2-1, the V gene TRBV7-9; 14 nucleotides line up with TRBD2. Germline V gene lookup returns CDR1 SEHNR and CDR2 FQNEAQ (reference sequence). CDR3 length: 14 amino acids. V lost 4 bases and J lost 15; bases outside the gene matches: 8.

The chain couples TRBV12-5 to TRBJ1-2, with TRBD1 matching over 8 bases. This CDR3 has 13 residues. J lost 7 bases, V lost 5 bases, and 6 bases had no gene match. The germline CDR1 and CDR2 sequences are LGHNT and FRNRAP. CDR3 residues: CASGTQTGVGYTF. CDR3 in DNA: TGTGCTAGTGGTACCCAGACAGGGGTTGGCTACACCTTC.

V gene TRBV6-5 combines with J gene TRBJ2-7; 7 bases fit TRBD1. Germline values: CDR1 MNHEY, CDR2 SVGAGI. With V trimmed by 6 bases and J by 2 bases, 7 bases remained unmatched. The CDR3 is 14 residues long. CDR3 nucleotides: TGTGCCAGCAGGGCCAAGGGGGCCCCCTACGAGCAGTACGTC. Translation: CASRAKGAPYEQYV.

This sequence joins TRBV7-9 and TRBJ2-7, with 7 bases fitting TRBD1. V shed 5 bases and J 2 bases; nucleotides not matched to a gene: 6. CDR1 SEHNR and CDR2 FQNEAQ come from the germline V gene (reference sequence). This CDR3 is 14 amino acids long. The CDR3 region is CASSPTGLTYEQYF. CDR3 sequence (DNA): TGTGCCAGCAGCCCGACAGGGCTTACCTACGAGCAGTACTTC.

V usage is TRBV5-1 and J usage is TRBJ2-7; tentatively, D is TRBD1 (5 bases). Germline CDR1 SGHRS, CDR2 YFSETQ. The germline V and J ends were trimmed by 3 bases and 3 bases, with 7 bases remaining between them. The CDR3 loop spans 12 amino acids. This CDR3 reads CASSSDSYEQYF. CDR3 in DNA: TGCGCCAGCAGCTCTGACAGCTACGAGCAGTACTTC.

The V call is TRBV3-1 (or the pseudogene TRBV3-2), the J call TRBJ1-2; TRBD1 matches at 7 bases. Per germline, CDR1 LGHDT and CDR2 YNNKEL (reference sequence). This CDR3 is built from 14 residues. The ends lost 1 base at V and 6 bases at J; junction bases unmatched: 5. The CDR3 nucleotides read TGTGCCAGCAGCCAAGCTAGGGGGCGGGATGGCTACACCTTC. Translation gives CASSQARGRDGYTF.

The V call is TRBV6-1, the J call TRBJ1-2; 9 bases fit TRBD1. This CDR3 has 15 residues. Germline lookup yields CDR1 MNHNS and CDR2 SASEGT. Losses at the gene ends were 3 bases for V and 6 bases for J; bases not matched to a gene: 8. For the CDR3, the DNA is TGTGCCAGCAGTGATATGGGACAGGGATACAATGGCTACACCTTC. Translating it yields CASSDMGQGYNGYTF.

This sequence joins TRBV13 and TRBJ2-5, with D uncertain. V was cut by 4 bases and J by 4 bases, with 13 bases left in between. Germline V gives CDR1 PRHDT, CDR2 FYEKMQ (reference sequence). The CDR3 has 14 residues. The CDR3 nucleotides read TGTGCCAGCAGCTATTCCGGCGGCGGAGAGACCCAGTACTTC. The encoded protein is CASSYSGGGETQYF.

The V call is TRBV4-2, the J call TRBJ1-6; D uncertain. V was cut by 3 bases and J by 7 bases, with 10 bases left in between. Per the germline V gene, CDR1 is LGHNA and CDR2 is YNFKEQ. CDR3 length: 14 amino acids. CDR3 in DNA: TGTGCCAGCAGCCAGGAGGGCCGGAATTCACCCCTCCACTTT. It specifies CASSQEGRNSPLHF.

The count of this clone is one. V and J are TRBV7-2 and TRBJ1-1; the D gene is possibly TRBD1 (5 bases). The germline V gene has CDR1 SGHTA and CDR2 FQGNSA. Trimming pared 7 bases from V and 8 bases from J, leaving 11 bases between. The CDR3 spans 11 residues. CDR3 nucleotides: TGTGCCAGCACCCCTGGGGGGGAAGCTTTCTTT. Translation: CASTPGGEAFF.

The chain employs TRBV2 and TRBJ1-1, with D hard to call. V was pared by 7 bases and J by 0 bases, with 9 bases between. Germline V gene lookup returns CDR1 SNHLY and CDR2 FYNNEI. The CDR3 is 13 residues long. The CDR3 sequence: CASTGSMNTEAFF. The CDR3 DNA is TGTGCCAGCACGGGAAGCATGAACACTGAAGCTTTCTTT.

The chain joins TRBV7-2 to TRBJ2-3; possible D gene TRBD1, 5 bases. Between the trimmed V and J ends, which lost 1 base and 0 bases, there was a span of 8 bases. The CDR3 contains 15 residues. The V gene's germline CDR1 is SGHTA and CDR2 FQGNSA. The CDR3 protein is CASSLDRLSTDTQYF. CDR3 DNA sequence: TGTGCCAGCAGCTTAGACAGGCTAAGCACAGATACGCAGTATTTT.